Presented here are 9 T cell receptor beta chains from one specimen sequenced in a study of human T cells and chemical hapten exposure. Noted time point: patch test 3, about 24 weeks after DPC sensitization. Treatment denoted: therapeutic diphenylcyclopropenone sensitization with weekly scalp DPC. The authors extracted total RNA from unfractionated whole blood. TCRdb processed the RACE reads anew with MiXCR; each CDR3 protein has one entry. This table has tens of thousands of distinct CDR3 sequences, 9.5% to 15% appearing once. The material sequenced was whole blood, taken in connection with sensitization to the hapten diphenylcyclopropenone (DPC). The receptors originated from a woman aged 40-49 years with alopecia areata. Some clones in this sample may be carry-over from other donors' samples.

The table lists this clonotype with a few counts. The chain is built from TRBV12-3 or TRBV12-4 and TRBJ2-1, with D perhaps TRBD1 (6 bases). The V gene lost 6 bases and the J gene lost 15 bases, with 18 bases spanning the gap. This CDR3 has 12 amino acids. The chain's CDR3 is CASRPGWGPGFF. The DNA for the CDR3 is TGTGCCAGCAGGCCTGGCTGGGGGCCTGGGTTCTTC.

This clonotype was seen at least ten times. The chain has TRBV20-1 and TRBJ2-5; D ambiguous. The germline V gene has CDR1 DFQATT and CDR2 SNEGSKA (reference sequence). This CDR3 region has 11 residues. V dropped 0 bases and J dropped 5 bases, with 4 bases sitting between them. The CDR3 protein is CSARDRETQYF. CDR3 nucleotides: TGCAGTGCTAGAGATCGGGAGACCCAGTACTTC.

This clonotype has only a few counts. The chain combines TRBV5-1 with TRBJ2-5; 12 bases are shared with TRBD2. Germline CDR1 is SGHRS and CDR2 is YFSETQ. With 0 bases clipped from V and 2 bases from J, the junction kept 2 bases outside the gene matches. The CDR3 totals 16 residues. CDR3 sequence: CASSLAGLAGQETQYF. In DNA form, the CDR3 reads TGCGCCAGCAGCTTGGCGGGACTAGCGGGTCAAGAGACCCAGTACTTC.

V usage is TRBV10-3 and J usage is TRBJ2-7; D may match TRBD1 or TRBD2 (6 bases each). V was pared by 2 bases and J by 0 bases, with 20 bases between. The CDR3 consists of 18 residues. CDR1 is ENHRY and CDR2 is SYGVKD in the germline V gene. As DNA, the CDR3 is TGTGCCATCAGTGAGACGCCCCCCGGGGGCCTTTCCTCCTACGAGCAGTACTTC. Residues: CAISETPPGGLSSYEQYF.

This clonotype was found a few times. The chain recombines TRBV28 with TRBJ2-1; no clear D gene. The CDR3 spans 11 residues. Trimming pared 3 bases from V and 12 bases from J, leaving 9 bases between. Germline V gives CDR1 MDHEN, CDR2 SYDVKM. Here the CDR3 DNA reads TGTGCCAGCAGTTTTGGGTGGGGGCAGTTCTTC. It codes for CASSFGWGQFF.

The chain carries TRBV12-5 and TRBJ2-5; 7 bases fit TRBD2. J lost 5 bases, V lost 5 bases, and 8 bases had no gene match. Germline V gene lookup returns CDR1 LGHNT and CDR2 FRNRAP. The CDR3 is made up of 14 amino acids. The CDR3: CASGPGLVGETQYF. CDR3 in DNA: TGTGCTAGTGGTCCCGGACTAGTGGGGGAGACCCAGTACTTC.

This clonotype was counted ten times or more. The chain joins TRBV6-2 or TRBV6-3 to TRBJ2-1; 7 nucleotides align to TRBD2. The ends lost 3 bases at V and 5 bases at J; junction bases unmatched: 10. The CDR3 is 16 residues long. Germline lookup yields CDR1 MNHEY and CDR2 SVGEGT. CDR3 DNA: TGTGCCAGCAGTTATCAGCGGGGCTTCATCGACAATGAGCAGTTCTTC. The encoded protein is CASSYQRGFIDNEQFF.

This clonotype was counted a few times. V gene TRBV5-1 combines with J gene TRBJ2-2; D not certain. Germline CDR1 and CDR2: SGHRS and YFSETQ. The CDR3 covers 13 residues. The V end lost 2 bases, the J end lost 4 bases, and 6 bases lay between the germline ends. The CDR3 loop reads CASSFGSTGELFF. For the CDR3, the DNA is TGCGCCAGCAGCTTTGGCAGCACCGGGGAGCTGTTTTTT.

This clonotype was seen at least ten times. CDR3 protein: CASSFGDSGGYNEQFF. The CDR3 DNA reads TGTGCCAGCAGCTTCGGTGATAGCGGGGGCTACAATGAGCAGTTCTTC. This chain connects TRBV11-3 to TRBJ2-1, with 9 bases identical to TRBD2. The CDR3 loop spans 16 amino acids. Germline assignment: CDR1 SGHNT and CDR2 YENEEA. Unmatched junction bases numbered 6, after V lost 3 bases and J lost 3 bases.